These 25 T cell receptor beta chains share one sample of origin, sequenced in a study of STAT5B mutations in CD4+ large granular lymphocyte leukemia. Only in-frame clones appear in the TCRdb table, and some are missing; sequencing was by immunoSEQ multiplex PCR. The table lists 45,000 to 55,000 clones, about 70% of them singletons. The sequenced sample was CD4+ T cells from blood buffy coats. The receptor set was obtained from a human donor in good health.

The V gene is TRBV6-5, the J gene TRBJ1-3; 8 positions agree with TRBD1. Trimming removed 7 bases from V and 0 bases from J; junction bases left unmatched: 2. Germline V lookup: CDR1 MNHEY, CDR2 SVGAGI. There are 14 residues in the CDR3. CDR3 coding DNA: TGTGCCAGCACCGGACAGGGCTCTGGAAACACCATATATTTT. Its protein is CASTGQGSGNTIYF.

The V and J genes are TRBV28 and TRBJ1-3, with D hard to call. This CDR3 is 14 amino acids long. The germline V gene encodes CDR1 MDHEN and CDR2 SYDVKM. V lost 2 bases to trimming and J lost 0 bases, with 5 bases between them. CDR3 coding DNA: TGTGCCAGCAGTTTAGGGCACTCTGGAAACACCATATATTTT. This gives the protein CASSLGHSGNTIYF.

The chain joins TRBV2 to TRBJ2-2; possibly TRBD1 for D (6 bases). The CDR3 length is 15 residues. Trimming took off 4 bases at V and 2 bases at J, with 11 bases between the two ends. Germline V CDR1 and CDR2: SNHLY, FYNNEI. CDR3 DNA: TGTGCCAGCAGTGCCGACAGGCCCAACACCGGGGAGCTGTTTTTT. It translates to CASSADRPNTGELFF.

The chain is built from TRBV29-1 and TRBJ2-3, with no clear D. The V end was cut by 4 bases, the J end by 6 bases, with 8 bases between. The CDR3 contains 11 residues. The germline V gene encodes CDR1 SQVTM and CDR2 ANQGSEA. CDR3 in amino acids: CSVGSWDTQYF. CDR3 DNA: TGCAGCGTTGGCAGCTGGGATACGCAGTATTTT.

This chain joins TRBV11-2 and TRBJ2-5; no clear D. The CDR3 contains 15 residues. Trimming took off 5 bases at V and 3 bases at J, with 16 bases between the two ends. CDR1 is SGHAT and CDR2 is FQNNGV in the germline V gene. Here the CDR3 reads CASSLTLQKEETQYF. The CDR3 DNA reads TGTGCCAGCAGCCTCACTCTACAGAAAGAAGAGACCCAGTACTTC.

The chain joins TRBV6-6 to TRBJ2-5; perhaps TRBD1 as D (5 bases). Trimming cost V 6 bases and J 2 bases, with 10 bases left between them. Germline assignment: CDR1 MNHNY and CDR2 SVGAGI (reference sequence). The CDR3 loop spans 13 amino acids. The CDR3 nucleotides are TGTGCCAGCAGGACGAAGGGGCAAGAGACCCAGTACTTC. Translating it yields CASRTKGQETQYF.

This clone was detected only a few times. CDR3 in amino acids: CASSLDKGSTGELFF. The CDR3 region has the DNA TGTGCCAGCAGCTTAGATAAAGGTAGCACCGGGGAGCTGTTTTTT. This chain joins TRBV7-9 and TRBJ2-2; D not certain. The V gene lost 1 base and the J gene lost 4 bases, with 10 bases spanning the gap. The CDR3 has 15 amino acids. CDR1 and CDR2 (germline): SEHNR, FQNEAQ (reference sequence).

This chain uses TRBV7-6 with TRBJ2-3; 8 bases are a match to TRBD2. Germline CDR1 and CDR2: SGHVS and FNYEAQ. After removal of 3 bases from V and 2 bases from J, the junction contained 13 bases not matched to a gene. This CDR3 is built from 18 residues. The CDR3 reads CASSFPQSGGEDTDTQYF. The CDR3 DNA reads as TGTGCCAGCAGCTTCCCTCAGAGCGGGGGAGAGGACACAGATACGCAGTATTTT.

The chain has TRBV6-5 and TRBJ1-2; D gene unclear. The CDR3 is 14 amino acids. Germline V lookup: CDR1 MNHEY, CDR2 SVGAGI. Trimming shortened V by 0 bases and J by 2 bases, and 7 bases separated the two germline ends. CDR3 DNA sequence: TGTGCCAGCAGTTACTCTGGGCTAAACTATGGCTACACCTTC. Protein: CASSYSGLNYGYTF.

The chain employs TRBV5-4 and TRBJ2-3, with D possibly TRBD2 on 5 matching bases. V lost 4 bases and J lost 5, with 8 bases in between. The CDR3 sequence is 12 residues long. Germline V gene sequence: CDR1 SGHNT, CDR2 YYREEE (reference sequence). In DNA form, the CDR3 reads TGTGCCAGCAGCCCGGCGGGAGATACGCAGTATTTT. Its protein is CASSPAGDTQYF.

The chain carries TRBV27 and TRBJ2-1, with 8 bases identical to TRBD2. This CDR3 is 16 amino acids long. In germline, CDR1 is MNHEY, CDR2 SMNVEV (reference sequence). Trimming cost V 7 bases and J 7 bases; bases outside gene matches: 15. This CDR3 reads CASTGVLGGGLNEQFF. CDR3 sequence (DNA): TGTGCCAGCACGGGAGTCCTCGGGGGGGGCCTAAATGAGCAGTTCTTC.

This chain links TRBV7-3 with TRBJ2-2, with D possibly being TRBD2 (6 bases). Trimming pared 5 bases from V and 0 bases from J, leaving 10 bases between. Germline CDR1 is SGHTA and CDR2 is FQGTGA. This CDR3 is built from 15 residues. The DNA for the CDR3 is TGTGCCAGCAGCCCCGGGGGATCGAACACCGGGGAGCTGTTTTTT. Translating it yields CASSPGGSNTGELFF.

V and J are TRBV2 and TRBJ2-2, with 8 nucleotides matching TRBD1. The trim removed 3 bases at V and 5 bases at J, leaving 5 bases unmatched. This CDR3 has 15 residues. Per the germline V gene, CDR1 is SNHLY and CDR2 is FYNNEI. CDR3 protein: CASSDSGGATGELFF. CDR3 nucleotide sequence: TGTGCCAGCAGTGATTCAGGGGGCGCGACCGGGGAGCTGTTTTTT.

This clone appeared a single time. This chain links TRBV7-9 with TRBJ1-2, with D possibly TRBD1 on 5 matching bases. Germline V lookup: CDR1 SEHNR, CDR2 FQNEAQ (reference sequence). The CDR3 runs 14 residues. V shed 7 bases and J shed 3 bases, with 15 bases lying between them. The CDR3 here is CASTIAGRDYGYTF. Here the CDR3 DNA reads TGTGCCAGCACCATAGCGGGCAGGGACTATGGCTACACCTTC.

A single count supports this clone. This chain joins TRBV15 and TRBJ2-3, with 11 positions matching TRBD2. Trimming cost V 0 bases and J 1 base; bases outside gene matches: 9. Germline CDR1 LNHNV, CDR2 YYDKDF (reference sequence). The CDR3 has 19 amino acids. In nucleotides, the CDR3 is TGTGCCACCAGCAGAGAAGGTCTAGGACTAGCGGGCGGCACAGATACGCAGTATTTT. It specifies CATSREGLGLAGGTDTQYF.

This chain uses TRBV5-8 with TRBJ2-7, with TRBD1 identical over 7 bases. The CDR3 has 15 amino acids. J gave up 2 bases and V 4 bases, and 9 bases lay outside the gene matches. Germline assignment: CDR1 SGHTS and CDR2 YDEGEE. The CDR3 DNA sequence: TGTGCCAGCAGCGTCTCCACCGGGACAGCCTACGAGCAGTACTTC. Amino acids: CASSVSTGTAYEQYF.

The chain links TRBV19 to TRBJ1-3, with D uncertain. The CDR3 totals 15 residues. Germline V gives CDR1 LNHDA, CDR2 SQIVND (reference sequence). Between the trimmed V and J ends, which lost 5 bases and 0 bases, there was a span of 11 bases. CDR3 residues: CASSATASSGNTIYF. CDR3 nucleotides: TGTGCCAGTAGTGCGACGGCGAGCTCTGGAAACACCATATATTTT.

The V call is TRBV18, the J call TRBJ2-7, with D unresolved. Germline loops: CDR1 KGHSH, CDR2 LQKENI. This CDR3 comprises 17 residues. The V and J ends lost 3 bases and 4 bases respectively, with 22 bases between them. CDR3 in amino acids: CASSPFPRLDARYEQYV. In DNA form, the CDR3 reads TGTGCCAGCTCACCCTTTCCGAGGTTAGATGCTCGGTACGAGCAGTACGTC.

This clone was picked up a small number of times. V is TRBV14 and J is TRBJ2-1; TRBD1 is a possible D gene (6 bases). Deletions cut 8 bases from V and 8 bases from J, with 19 bases between. The CDR3 has 14 residues. Germline loops: CDR1 SGHDN, CDR2 FVKESK. CDR3 residues: CASSQGLMYDEQFF. As DNA, the CDR3 is TGTGCCAGCTCACAGGGTCTTATGTACGATGAGCAGTTCTTC.

This clone was counted between two and nine times. V is TRBV2 and J is TRBJ2-7; TRBD1 matches at 9 bases. With 6 bases clipped from V and 3 bases from J, the junction kept 9 bases outside the gene matches. The germline V gene has CDR1 SNHLY and CDR2 FYNNEI. CDR3 length: 15 amino acids. CDR3 sequence reads: CASSEDRGNSYEQYF. The CDR3 DNA reads TGTGCCAGCAGCGAGGACAGGGGAAATAGCTACGAGCAGTACTTC.

The chain has TRBV18 and TRBJ2-2; no definite D call. V was cut by 3 bases and J by 2 bases, with 7 bases left in between. Per the germline V gene, CDR1 is KGHSH and CDR2 is LQKENI. The length of the CDR3 is 14 residues. The CDR3 DNA follows: TGTGCCAGCTCACCTGTCACAAACACCGGGGAGCTGTTTTTT. Protein product: CASSPVTNTGELFF.

Regarding this clone: Mismatch with germline at one junction end may stem from a read error. The chain has TRBV2 and TRBJ1-4; D perhaps matches TRBD1 (5 bases). This CDR3 has 11 amino acids. Germline-derived CDR1 and CDR2 are SNHLY and FYNNEI. CDR3 nucleotide sequence: TGTGCCAGCAGTGTATTAGGGGACCCAGTTTTT. Translating gives CASSVLGDPVF.

The CDR3 nucleotides are TGTGCCAGCAGCCTCGGACAGGGTGTCACCGGGGAGCTGTTTTTT. Its protein is CASSLGQGVTGELFF. The chain couples TRBV9 to TRBJ2-2; TRBD1 agrees at 8 bases. Trimming removed 4 bases from V and 4 bases from J; junction bases left unmatched: 6. This CDR3 is 15 amino acids long. Germline loops: CDR1 SGDLS, CDR2 YYNGEE.

The chain combines TRBV6-1 with TRBJ2-7; either TRBD1 or TRBD2 may supply D (6 bases each). Trimming shortened V by 3 bases and J by 2 bases, and 14 bases separated the two germline ends. Germline CDR1 and CDR2: MNHNS and SASEGT. The CDR3 length is 15 residues. The CDR3 nucleotides read TGTGCCAGCAGTGATGATGGGGGGCGCCCCTACGAGCAGTACTTC. This translates into CASSDDGGRPYEQYF.

This clone was observed a handful of times. For the CDR3, the DNA is TGTGCCAGTAGACCTGGGGGAACAGCTCTGGGCGAGCAGTACTTC. It translates to CASRPGGTALGEQYF. The chain recombines TRBV19 with TRBJ2-7; perhaps D is TRBD1 or TRBD2 (5 bases each). Per germline, CDR1 LNHDA and CDR2 SQIVND (reference sequence). The CDR3 runs 15 residues. Trimming left V 6 bases short and J 6 bases short, with 21 bases between.